These T cell receptor beta chains were read from a single sample in a study of cytomegalovirus exposure and HLA in healthy donors. Assay used: immunoSEQ multiplex PCR; TCRdb lists only in-frame clones, some missing. The table lists about 65,000 clones, about 90% of them singletons. Input material: PBMCs. Receptor source: a woman aged 18 to 35 in good health and CMV-seronegative. Both conserved end residues are part of each CDR3. D genes are given only for firm matches. The size field is filled for only some rows; it gives once, few, many or a size class.

j_gene: TRBJ2-5; d_gene: .; abundance: .; v_gene: TRBV7-8; len: 15; CDR3aa: CASSLRRGGPETQYF; CDR3nt: TGTGCCAGCAGCTTAAGGAGGGGGGGCCCAGAGACCCAGTACTTC
j_gene: TRBJ2-1; d_gene: .; abundance: .; v_gene: TRBV5-6; len: 13; CDR3aa: CASSRQRTNEQFF; CDR3nt: TGTGCCAGCAGCCGGCAGCGGACCAATGAGCAGTTCTTC
j_gene: TRBJ2-1; d_gene: .; abundance: few; v_gene: TRBV7-2; len: 16; CDR3aa: CASSPMGASSYNEQFF; CDR3nt: TGTGCCAGCAGTCCCATGGGCGCGAGCTCCTACAATGAGCAGTTCTTC
j_gene: TRBJ2-5; d_gene: .; abundance: .; v_gene: TRBV5-4; len: 14; CDR3aa: CASSLAQDQETQYF; CDR3nt: TGTGCCAGCAGCTTGGCCCAGGACCAAGAGACCCAGTACTTC
j_gene: TRBJ1-3; d_gene: .; abundance: .; v_gene: TRBV6-1; len: 15; CDR3aa: CASSEAGPPGNTIYF; CDR3nt: TGTGCCAGCAGTGAGGCGGGTCCGCCTGGAAACACCATATATTTT
j_gene: TRBJ2-3; d_gene: TRBD2; abundance: .; v_gene: TRBV5-6; len: 16; CDR3aa: CASRMTSGGFTDTQYF; CDR3nt: TGTGCCAGCAGGATGACTAGCGGGGGTTTCACAGATACGCAGTATTTT
j_gene: TRBJ2-2; d_gene: TRBD2; abundance: .; v_gene: TRBV11-2; len: 14; CDR3aa: CASSSLAGTGELFF; CDR3nt: TGTGCCAGCAGCTCGTTAGCGGGAACCGGGGAGCTGTTTTTT
j_gene: TRBJ2-5; d_gene: TRBD2; abundance: .; v_gene: TRBV25-1; len: 15; CDR3aa: CASSEEKREQETQYF; CDR3nt: TGTGCCAGCAGTGAAGAAAAGCGGGAGCAAGAGACCCAGTACTTC
j_gene: TRBJ2-1; d_gene: TRBD2; abundance: .; v_gene: TRBV10-3; len: 16; CDR3aa: CAISEMSGRDYNEQFF; CDR3nt: TGTGCCATCAGTGAGATGAGCGGGAGGGATTACAATGAGCAGTTCTTC
j_gene: TRBJ2-5; d_gene: .; abundance: .; v_gene: TRBV6-6; len: 15; CDR3aa: CASSQVGGTQETQYF; CDR3nt: TGTGCCAGCAGCCAAGTGGGCGGGACCCAAGAGACCCAGTACTTC
j_gene: TRBJ2-3; d_gene: TRBD1; abundance: .; v_gene: TRBV25-1; len: 14; CDR3aa: CASSLQGAGDTQYF; CDR3nt: TGTGCCAGCAGTTTACAGGGGGCAGGAGATACGCAGTATTTT
j_gene: TRBJ2-1; d_gene: .; abundance: once; v_gene: TRBV10-3; len: 13; CDR3aa: CASTPTGSNEQFF; CDR3nt: TGTGCCAGCACCCCCACAGGATCGAATGAGCAGTTCTTC
j_gene: TRBJ2-1; d_gene: .; abundance: .; v_gene: TRBV5-4; len: 14; CDR3aa: CASSSYSGGAEQFF; CDR3nt: TGTGCCAGCAGCTCCTATTCGGGTGGCGCTGAGCAGTTCTTC
j_gene: TRBJ1-2; d_gene: .; abundance: .; v_gene: TRBV29-1; len: 15; CDR3aa: CSVEDVFGDLAGYTF; CDR3nt: TGCAGCGTTGAAGATGTGTTCGGGGATCTGGCCGGCTACACCTTC
j_gene: TRBJ2-7; d_gene: .; abundance: .; v_gene: TRBV28; len: 15; CDR3aa: CASSIGEGFSHEQYF; CDR3nt: TGTGCCAGCTCCATAGGTGAGGGTTTTTCCCACGAGCAGTACTTC
j_gene: TRBJ2-1; d_gene: TRBD2; abundance: .; v_gene: TRBV12-5; len: 17; CDR3aa: CASGRTSGGSSYNEQFF; CDR3nt: TGTGCTAGTGGTCGGACTAGCGGGGGAAGCTCCTACAATGAGCAGTTCTTC
j_gene: TRBJ2-3; d_gene: TRBD2; abundance: once; v_gene: TRBV28; len: 19; CDR3aa: CASSLSLGSSGGPGNTQYF; CDR3nt: TGTGCCAGCAGCCTATCCCTCGGGTCCTCGGGAGGGCCGGGGAATACGCAGTATTTT
j_gene: TRBJ2-7; d_gene: .; abundance: .; v_gene: TRBV7-9; len: 14; CDR3aa: CASSPEGLGGEQYF; CDR3nt: TGTGCCAGCAGCCCAGAGGGACTGGGGGGCGAGCAGTACTTC
j_gene: TRBJ2-1; d_gene: TRBD2; abundance: .; v_gene: TRBV5-1; len: 17; CDR3aa: CASSFAGSGGSSNEQFF; CDR3nt: TGCGCCAGCAGCTTCGCGGGGAGCGGGGGGTCTTCGAATGAGCAGTTCTTC
j_gene: TRBJ2-5; d_gene: TRBD2; abundance: .; v_gene: TRBV6-1; len: 16; CDR3aa: CASSEFAAGVIETQYF; CDR3nt: TGTGCCAGCAGTGAATTTGCTGCGGGGGTAATAGAGACCCAGTACTTC
j_gene: TRBJ2-5; d_gene: TRBD1; abundance: .; v_gene: TRBV4-1; len: 12; CDR3aa: CASRGTEETQYF; CDR3nt: TGCGCCAGCAGGGGGACAGAAGAGACCCAGTACTTC
j_gene: TRBJ2-7; d_gene: TRBD1; abundance: once; v_gene: TRBV11-1; len: 15; CDR3aa: CASSGPGDRAVEQYF; CDR3nt: TGTGCCAGCAGCGGCCCAGGGGACAGGGCTGTGGAGCAGTACTTC
j_gene: TRBJ2-3; d_gene: .; abundance: .; v_gene: TRBV7-2; len: 14; CDR3aa: CASSLSGFTDTQYF; CDR3nt: TGTGCCAGCAGCTTAAGTGGCTTCACAGATACGCAGTATTTT
j_gene: TRBJ2-5; d_gene: .; abundance: .; v_gene: TRBV5-4; len: 15; CDR3aa: CASSSWGGPKETQYF; CDR3nt: TGTGCCAGCAGCTCCTGGGGCGGACCAAAAGAGACCCAGTACTTC
j_gene: TRBJ2-1; d_gene: TRBD2; abundance: .; v_gene: TRBV5-1; len: 19; CDR3aa: CASSSTFQREGGLDNEQFF; CDR3nt: TGCGCCAGCAGCTCCACGTTTCAGCGGGAGGGGGGGTTAGACAATGAGCAGTTCTTC
j_gene: TRBJ2-5; d_gene: .; abundance: .; v_gene: TRBV27; len: 13; CDR3aa: CASSSGRQETQYF; CDR3nt: TGTGCCAGCAGTTCGGGGAGACAAGAGACCCAGTACTTC
j_gene: TRBJ2-5; d_gene: .; abundance: once; v_gene: TRBV6-1; len: 13; CDR3aa: CASRRLAEETQYF; CDR3nt: TGTGCCAGCAGGAGGCTAGCAGAAGAGACCCAGTACTTC
j_gene: TRBJ2-1; d_gene: .; abundance: .; v_gene: TRBV12-5; len: 13; CDR3aa: CASGLYSYNEQFF; CDR3nt: TGTGCTAGTGGTTTATACAGCTACAATGAGCAGTTCTTC
j_gene: TRBJ1-5; d_gene: .; abundance: .; v_gene: TRBV2; len: 15; CDR3aa: CATSLGRGANQPQHF; CDR3nt: TGTGCCACCTCCTTGGGGAGGGGCGCCAATCAGCCCCAGCATTTT
j_gene: TRBJ1-4; d_gene: TRBD1; abundance: .; v_gene: TRBV29-1; len: 14; CDR3aa: CSGRGTAPSSVLFF; CDR3nt: TGCAGCGGGAGGGGGACAGCCCCTTCATCGGTCCTGTTTTTT
j_gene: TRBJ1-1; d_gene: TRBD1; abundance: .; v_gene: TRBV7-3; len: 15; CDR3aa: CASSPDRGRRTEAFF; CDR3nt: TGTGCCAGCAGCCCCGACAGGGGAAGGAGGACTGAAGCTTTCTTT
j_gene: TRBJ2-3; d_gene: TRBD2; abundance: .; v_gene: TRBV13; len: 16; CDR3aa: CASSTQRGVSTDTQYF; CDR3nt: TGTGCCAGCAGCACCCAGCGGGGGGTAAGCACAGATACGCAGTATTTT
j_gene: TRBJ1-1; d_gene: .; abundance: .; v_gene: TRBV4-3; len: 21; CDR3aa: CASSQDRVLSIGSGEYTEAFF; CDR3nt: TGCGCCAGCAGCCAAGATAGAGTACTGTCGATCGGGTCCGGGGAGTACACTGAAGCTTTCTTT
j_gene: TRBJ1-6; d_gene: .; abundance: .; v_gene: TRBV6-5; len: 14; CDR3aa: CASRPTVDNSPLHF; CDR3nt: TGTGCCAGCAGGCCGACAGTTGACAATTCACCCCTCCACTTT
j_gene: TRBJ2-5; d_gene: .; abundance: .; v_gene: TRBV6-1; len: 11; CDR3aa: CASLLRETQYF; CDR3nt: TGTGCCAGCCTCCTCCGAGAGACCCAGTACTTC
j_gene: TRBJ2-3; d_gene: .; abundance: .; v_gene: TRBV2; len: 14; CDR3aa: CATPGEFRTDTQYF; CDR3nt: TGTGCCACGCCGGGGGAATTTAGAACAGATACGCAGTATTTT
j_gene: TRBJ1-1; d_gene: TRBD1; abundance: .; v_gene: TRBV6-5; len: 13; CDR3aa: CASRPDRFLQAFF; CDR3nt: TGTGCCAGCAGGCCGGACAGGTTCTTGCAAGCTTTCTTT
j_gene: TRBJ2-5; d_gene: TRBD1; abundance: .; v_gene: TRBV7-7; len: 14; CDR3aa: CASSLGTGQETQYF; CDR3nt: TGTGCTAGCAGCCTTGGGACAGGGCAAGAGACCCAGTACTTC
j_gene: TRBJ1-1; d_gene: .; abundance: .; v_gene: TRBV9; len: 13; CDR3aa: CASSVGGHGEAFF; CDR3nt: TGTGCCAGCAGCGTAGGGGGGCACGGTGAAGCTTTCTTT
j_gene: TRBJ2-7; d_gene: .; abundance: .; v_gene: TRBV11-2; len: 13; CDR3aa: CASSLELHFEQYF; CDR3nt: TGTGCCAGCAGCTTAGAACTCCACTTCGAGCAGTACTTC
j_gene: TRBJ2-6; d_gene: TRBD1; abundance: once; v_gene: TRBV28; len: 17; CDR3aa: CASSSDRGGSGANVLTF; CDR3nt: TGTGCCAGCAGTTCGGACAGGGGCGGCTCTGGGGCCAACGTCCTGACTTTC
j_gene: TRBJ2-7; d_gene: .; abundance: .; v_gene: TRBV11-2; len: 14; CDR3aa: CASSSPRAHHEQYF; CDR3nt: TGTGCCAGCAGCTCCCCCAGGGCCCATCACGAGCAGTACTTC
j_gene: TRBJ2-5; d_gene: .; abundance: .; v_gene: TRBV2; len: 13; CDR3aa: CASSVHFQETQYF; CDR3nt: TGTGCCAGCAGTGTCCACTTCCAAGAGACCCAGTACTTC
j_gene: TRBJ2-3; d_gene: TRBD2; abundance: once; v_gene: TRBV11-1; len: 14; CDR3aa: CASRPRLATDTQYF; CDR3nt: TGTGCCAGCAGACCGCGACTAGCCACAGATACGCAGTATTTT
j_gene: TRBJ2-2; d_gene: TRBD2; abundance: .; v_gene: TRBV11-2; len: 18; CDR3aa: CASSLVGGGLELTGELFF; CDR3nt: TGTGCCAGCAGCTTAGTCGGGGGAGGACTAGAACTTACCGGGGAGCTGTTTTTT
j_gene: TRBJ1-5; d_gene: .; abundance: .; v_gene: TRBV10-3; len: 14; CDR3aa: CAISEAGSGQPQHF; CDR3nt: TGTGCCATCAGTGAGGCGGGGTCAGGGCAGCCCCAGCATTTT
j_gene: TRBJ2-1; d_gene: TRBD2; abundance: .; v_gene: TRBV6-5; len: 14; CDR3aa: CATHPPGLESEQFF; CDR3nt: TGTGCCACCCACCCGCCGGGACTAGAAAGTGAGCAGTTCTTC